The 25 T cell receptor beta chains given below trace back to one sample, sequenced in a study of tumor and adjacent non-tumor tissue in lung cancer. This sample's RNA came from whole unsorted tissue. Three rounds of nested PCR, following a modified ARM-PCR protocol, produced the TCRbeta library. In TCRdb, the multiplex PCR reads were re-called with MiXCR into one record per CDR3 protein. The repertoire holds over 110,000 distinct CDR3 sequences, with approximately 70% as singletons. The sequenced material came from lung tumor tissue. Every receptor here comes from a man in his sixties with small cell lung cancer.

This clonotype showed up many times. This chain uses TRBV20-1 with TRBJ2-5, with D perhaps matching TRBD2 (5 bases). CDR1 is DFQATT and CDR2 is SNEGSKA in the germline V gene (reference sequence). The CDR3 extends over 13 amino acids. Trimming shortened V by 5 bases and J by 1 base, and 11 bases separated the two germline ends. In nucleotides, the CDR3 is TGCAGTGCTTTAGCGATCTTCCAAGAGACCCAGTACTTC. Translated: CSALAIFQETQYF.

For the CDR3, the DNA is TGTGCCAGCAGCTCCCAGGCCCTAGAAGAGACCCAGTACTTC. Protein sequence: CASSSQALEETQYF. J is TRBJ2-5 and V is TRBV11-2, with D uncertain. Looked up from germline, CDR1 is SGHAT and CDR2 is FQNNGV. This CDR3 has 14 amino acids. Trimming removed 4 bases at V and 3 bases at J, with 12 bases between.

J is TRBJ1-2 and V is TRBV20-1; D gene uncertain. Germline CDR1 reads DFQATT; CDR2 reads SNEGSKA (reference sequence). CDR3 size: 15 residues. Deletions cut 0 bases from V and 8 bases from J, with 19 bases between. For the CDR3, the DNA is TGCAGTGCTAGAGACCGTGGGAGAGGCTTGGAAGGCTACACCTTC. It codes for CSARDRGRGLEGYTF.

Points on this clonotype: At one end the junction does not follow the germline gene, possibly because of a read error. The V and J genes are TRBV6-5 and TRBJ2-1; D uncertain. Germline V gene sequence: CDR1 MNHEY, CDR2 SVGAGI. This CDR3 region has 13 residues. The CDR3 nucleotides read TGTGCCAGCAGTGCCGCTGGTAGGAATGACCAGTTCTTC. The encoded protein is CASSAAGRNDQFF.

A word on this clonotype: One junction end does not reproduce the germline sequence, and a read error may be involved. The chain employs TRBV11-3 and TRBJ1-1; tentative D call: TRBD1 (6 bases). Germline CDR1 reads SGHNT; CDR2 reads YENEEA. This CDR3 has 13 residues. The CDR3 here is CASSQEGGTEVFF. CDR3 coding DNA: TGTGCCAGCAGTCAAGAAGGGGGGACTGAAGTTTTCTTT.

V gene TRBV29-1 combines with J gene TRBJ2-3, with TRBD2 identical over 7 bases. Germline CDR1 and CDR2: SQVTM and ANQGSEA. This CDR3 is 14 amino acids long. V lost 4 bases, J lost 5 bases, and 9 bases stayed unmatched. The CDR3 nucleotides read TGCAGCGTTGTGCCGGCGGGAGTTGGAGATACGCAGTATTTT. It codes for CSVVPAGVGDTQYF.

Only a few counts were recorded for this clonotype. The DNA of the CDR3 is TGTGCCAGCAGGCGGGACAGTAGACGGACGGGACCAAATGAAAAACTGTTTTTT. This encodes CASRRDSRRTGPNEKLFF. This sequence joins TRBV6-1 and TRBJ1-4; TRBD1 agrees at 7 bases. V shed 6 bases and J 5 bases; nucleotides not matched to a gene: 18. This CDR3 comprises 18 residues. In germline, CDR1 is MNHNS, CDR2 SASEGT.

The rearrangement joins TRBV4-1 to TRBJ1-2; D ambiguous. Germline CDR1 reads MGHRA; CDR2 reads YSYEKL. V lost 1 base and J 6 bases, leaving 9 bases between the germline ends. The CDR3 sequence is 13 residues long. CDR3 in amino acids: CASSQVGWDGYTF. DNA for the CDR3: TGCGCCAGCAGCCAAGTGGGCTGGGATGGCTACACCTTC.

To note about this clonotype: This may stem from a read error, because a much larger clone lies one nucleotide away. The V and J genes are TRBV6-6 and TRBJ2-1, with 10 bases matching TRBD1. Per the germline V gene, CDR1 is MNHNY and CDR2 is SVGAGI (reference sequence). V lost 6 bases to trimming and J lost 4 bases; unmatched junction nucleotides: 6. The CDR3 sequence is 15 residues long. The CDR3 sequence: CASRRQGATYNEQFF. The CDR3 coding sequence is TGTGCCAGCAGAAGACAGGGGGCGACTTACAATGAGCAGTTCTTC.

This chain connects TRBV20-1 to TRBJ2-3; D gene ambiguous. Trimming took off 1 base at V and 11 bases at J, with 19 bases between the two ends. The CDR3 is 14 residues long. Germline V gene sequence: CDR1 DFQATT, CDR2 SNEGSKA (reference sequence). The CDR3 is CSARVGFGTNMQYF. CDR3 in DNA: TGCAGTGCTAGAGTTGGATTTGGCACAAATATGCAGTATTTT.

On this clonotype itself: Possible read error: a much larger clone is one base away. The chain uses TRBV4-2 and TRBJ2-1; D is unresolved. The length of the CDR3 is 13 residues. Germline CDR1 is LGHNA and CDR2 is YNFKEQ. In DNA form, the CDR3 reads TGTGCCAACAGCCAAGTGGACCAAGATGAGCAGTTCTTC. This encodes CANSQVDQDEQFF.

The chain recombines TRBV20-1 with TRBJ1-2; D might be TRBD1 (5 bases). Germline V CDR1 and CDR2: DFQATT, SNEGSKA (reference sequence). This CDR3 contains 13 residues. V was shortened by 5 bases and J by 10 bases, with 20 bases between the two germline ends. The CDR3 sequence: CSAPTQVSVTYTF. In DNA, the CDR3 is TGCAGTGCTCCAACACAGGTTTCGGTAACCTACACCTTC.

As to this clonotype: An end of the junction does not agree with germline; a read error may underlie this. This chain uses TRBV12-3 or TRBV12-4 with TRBJ2-2; 9 bases match TRBD2. CDR3 length: 14 amino acids. The CDR3 DNA sequence: TGTGTCAGCAGACCTAGCGGGGACACCGGGGAGCTGTTCTTT. Protein: CVSRPSGDTGELFF.

This clonotype is medium-sized within its sample. The rearrangement links TRBV11-2 to TRBJ2-2; no firm D call. Germline V gene lookup returns CDR1 SGHAT and CDR2 FQNNGV. V lost 1 base and J lost 6, with 3 bases in between. The CDR3 spans 12 residues. CDR3 residues: CASSLGSGELFF. The CDR3 DNA is TGTGCCAGCAGCTTAGGTTCCGGGGAGCTGTTTTTT. The full variable domain, in which reference TRBV11-2 and TRBJ2-2 provide the parts outside the CDR3, is EAGVAQSPRYKIIEKRQSVAFWCNPISGHATLYWYQQILGQGPKLLIQFQNNGVVDDSQLPKDRFSAERLKGVDSTLKIQPAKLEDSAVYLCASSLGSGELFFGEGSRLTVL.

Comments on this clonotype: The CDR3 does not close with the conserved phenylalanine or tryptophan, likely indicating a read error. J is TRBJ2-7 and V is TRBV10-3, with D unclear. Per germline, CDR1 ENHRY and CDR2 SYGVKD. Deletions cut 0 bases from V and 6 bases from J, with 9 bases between. The CDR3 length is 13 residues. The chain's CDR3 is CAISESAGCEQYI. Written as DNA, the CDR3 is TGTGCCATCAGTGAGTCGGCCGGGTGCGAGCAGTACATC.

This clonotype has at least ten counts. The chain is built from TRBV20-1 and TRBJ2-3; D is uncertain. Germline assignment: CDR1 DFQATT and CDR2 SNEGSKA (reference sequence). V was shortened by 5 bases and J by 2 bases, with 8 bases between the two germline ends. The CDR3 has 12 amino acids. The CDR3 DNA sequence: TGCAGTGCTCCTGACAACACAGATACGCAGTATTTT. This translates into CSAPDNTDTQYF.

This clonotype was seen repeatedly, ten times or more. This CDR3 is CASSPEGAGELFF. The CDR3 nucleotides read TGTGCCAGCAGCCCGGAGGGGGCCGGGGAGCTGTTTTTT. The genes are TRBV12-3 or TRBV12-4 and TRBJ2-2; D tentatively reads TRBD1 or TRBD2 (6 bases each). The CDR3 sequence is 13 residues long. V lost 6 bases to trimming and J lost 6 bases, with 11 bases between them.

V usage is TRBV6-1 and J usage is TRBJ2-5; weak D call: TRBD1 (6 bases). Trimming pared 0 bases from V and 2 bases from J, leaving 13 bases between. The CDR3 has 16 amino acids. Germline V gene data show CDR1 as MNHNS and CDR2 as SASEGT. As DNA, the CDR3 is TGTGCCAGCAGTGAAGCGCTGGGGGCAGGTCAAGAGACCCAGTACTTC. Amino acids: CASSEALGAGQETQYF.

As for this clonotype: This may come from a read error, since a much larger clone is one base off. The V and J genes are TRBV5-5 and TRBJ2-7; D tentatively reads TRBD1 or TRBD2 (5 bases each). Deletions cut 5 bases from V and 7 bases from J, with 16 bases between. The CDR3 loop spans 13 amino acids. Germline CDR1 and CDR2: SGHKS and YYEKEE (reference sequence). The CDR3 bases are TGTGCCAGCAGGGCCCGGGACCTAAGGGAGCAGTACGTC. This gives the protein CASRARDLREQYV.

This clonotype has a count of ten or more. The chain joins TRBV5-1 to TRBJ2-3, with D unclear. Germline-derived CDR1 and CDR2 are SGHRS and YFSETQ. This CDR3 spans 12 amino acids. Deletions cut 1 base from V and 5 bases from J, with 5 bases between. As DNA, the CDR3 is TGCGCCAGCAGCTTGACCGGAGATACGCAGTATTTT. It is translated as CASSLTGDTQYF.

In the case of this clonotype: A junction boundary mismatches the germline segment, possibly from a read error. The chain carries TRBV11-1 and TRBJ2-7, with TRBD1 identical over 9 bases. This CDR3 is built from 12 residues. Per germline, CDR1 SGHAT and CDR2 FQDESV (reference sequence). The CDR3 here is CTSSGQGRDQYF. The CDR3 coding sequence is TGTACCAGCAGTGGACAGGGGCGCGATCAGTACTTC.

The chain combines TRBV7-6 with TRBJ2-7; the match to TRBD2 covers 11 bases. The J segment lost 0 bases and the V segment lost 3 bases, leaving 4 bases of the junction unmatched. CDR3 size: 16 residues. Germline V gives CDR1 SGHVS, CDR2 FNYEAQ. CDR3 residues: CASSFGTSGSSYEQYF. The CDR3, as DNA: TGTGCCAGCAGCTTTGGGACTAGCGGAAGCTCCTACGAGCAGTACTTC.

Concerning this clonotype itself: Mismatch with germline at one junction end may stem from a read error. The V and J genes are TRBV11-1 and TRBJ2-1; no firm D call. This CDR3 is built from 11 residues. Per the germline V gene, CDR1 is SGHAT and CDR2 is FQDESV (reference sequence). In nucleotides, the CDR3 is TGTACCAGCAGCGTAGACAATGAACAGTTCTTC. Amino acids: CTSSVDNEQFF. The whole variable domain, remainder taken from reference TRBV11-1 and TRBJ2-1, is EAEVAQSPRYKITEKSQAVAFWCDPISGHATLYWYRQILGQGPELLVQFQDESVVDDSQLPKDRFSAERLKGVDSTLKIQPAELGDSAMYLCTSSVDNEQFFGPGTRLTVL.

As concerns this clonotype: A much bigger clone sits one base away, suggesting this may be a read error. This rearrangement joins TRBV6-1 to TRBJ2-5; 8 bases agree with TRBD2. Germline V lookup: CDR1 MNHNS, CDR2 SASEGT. This CDR3 is 16 amino acids long. The CDR3: CTSSADGRAREETQYF. In DNA, the CDR3 is TGTACCAGCAGTGCAGACGGGAGGGCCCGGGAAGAGACCCAGTACTTC.

This rearrangement joins TRBV6-5 to TRBJ1-1; D gene unclear. Germline CDR1 reads MNHEY; CDR2 reads SVGAGI. With 2 bases removed from V and 1 base from J, the gap between germline ends came to 11 bases. This CDR3 is built from 15 residues. The CDR3 reads CASSYMGSGNTEAFF. The CDR3 coding sequence is TGTGCCAGCAGTTACATGGGGAGTGGGAACACTGAAGCTTTCTTT.